The T cell receptor (beta chain) under discussion was sequenced for a study of T-cell memory formation after mild COVID-19. There are 15 residues in the CDR3. Between the trimmed V and J ends, which lost 3 bases and 0 bases, there was a span of 9 bases. Germline-derived CDR1 and CDR2 are SGHRS and YFSETQ. A single record per CDR3 protein comes from TCRdb applying MiXCR to the 5' RACE reads. The repertoire includes 300,000 to 350,000 distinct CDR3 sequences, roughly a fifth of them detected once, and under 25% sits in the top ten. Sequencing was carried out using PBMCs or a T cell subset sorted from them (not recorded which). This chain links TRBV5-1 with TRBJ2-2; D may be TRBD2 (5 bases). The TCR comes from a man between 18 and 29 years old who had mild COVID-19 (a few samples of this study predate the infection). Cell type and time point are not known. CDR3 coding DNA: TGCGCCAGCAGCTCAGAGGGCGCGAACACCGGGGAGCTGTTTTTT. Encoded protein: CASSSEGANTGELFF.